This TCR beta chain was recovered during a study of T-cell memory formation after mild COVID-19. Study summary: TCR clustering was largely donor specific.

Study results and limitations: Memory sampled before infection contained some responding clones, suggesting cross-reactive memory joined. Clones contracting over day 15 to 85 were CD4/CD8 balanced, with later expanders leaning CD4+.

TCRdb redid the calling of the 5' RACE reads with MiXCR, one entry per CDR3 protein. The sample holds approximately 300,000 distinct CDR3 sequences, about 16% seen once. This CDR3 contains 14 residues. Looked up from germline, CDR1 is MDHEN and CDR2 is SYDVKM. V was clipped by 3 bases and J by 4 bases, with 12 bases between them. A word on this clonotype: Its cognate antigen is unknown.

The sample consisted of PBMCs or a T cell subset sorted from them (not recorded which). The genes are TRBV28 and TRBJ1-2; D uncertain. The receptor's source is a man aged 18 to 30 who had mild COVID-19 (a few samples of this study predate the infection). Cell type and time point are not known. CDR3 in amino acids: CASSFQHRGYGYTF. The CDR3 coding sequence is TGTGCCAGCAGTTTTCAACATCGGGGCTATGGCTACACCTTC.